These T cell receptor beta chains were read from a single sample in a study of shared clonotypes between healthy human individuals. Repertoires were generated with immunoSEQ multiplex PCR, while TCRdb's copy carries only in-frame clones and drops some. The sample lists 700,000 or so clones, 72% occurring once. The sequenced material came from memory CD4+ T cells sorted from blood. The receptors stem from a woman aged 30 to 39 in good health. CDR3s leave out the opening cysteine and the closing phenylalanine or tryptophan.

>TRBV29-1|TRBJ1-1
SASTGAEAF
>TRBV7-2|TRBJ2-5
ASSTDRGLETQY
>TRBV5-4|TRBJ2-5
ASSSSGIRAQY
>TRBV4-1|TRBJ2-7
ASSRSGGVYEQY
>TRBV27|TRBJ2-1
ASSFTPGRVNNEQF
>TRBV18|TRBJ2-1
ASSPVQPGQGYNEQF
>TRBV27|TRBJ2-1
ASSLSRGLAVYNEQF
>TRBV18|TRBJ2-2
ASSLRVYTGELLF
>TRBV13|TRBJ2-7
ASSLGQGFYEQY
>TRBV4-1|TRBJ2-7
ASSRDPTGLQY
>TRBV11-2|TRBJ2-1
ASSPGVQGGNEQF
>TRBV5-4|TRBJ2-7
ASSTDRDYYEQY
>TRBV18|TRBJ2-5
ASSPPGGPQETQY
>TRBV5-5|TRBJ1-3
ASSLRGGPLSGNTIY
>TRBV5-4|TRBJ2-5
ASGFSETQY
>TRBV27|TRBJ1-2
ASSLWATYGYT
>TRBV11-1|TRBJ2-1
ASSPGRAYNEQF
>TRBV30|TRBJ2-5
AWSVIREQETQY
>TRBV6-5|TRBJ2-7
ASRVSLSYEQY
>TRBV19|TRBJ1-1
ASQIGGNTEAF
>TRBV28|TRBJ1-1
ASSLWRGTEAF
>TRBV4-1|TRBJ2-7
ASSHPEVRLAGEQY
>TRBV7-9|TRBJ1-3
ASSPQGAISGNTIY
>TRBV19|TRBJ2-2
ASKMDGGNTGELF
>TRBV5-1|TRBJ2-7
ASSQTPVAGGPYEQY
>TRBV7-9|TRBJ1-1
ASSFLGTENEAF
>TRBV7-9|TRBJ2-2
ASSGQQGWTGELF
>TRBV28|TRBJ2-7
ASRATGEIYEQY
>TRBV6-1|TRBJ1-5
ASSETRPQH
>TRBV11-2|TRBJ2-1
ASSLGPGNEQF
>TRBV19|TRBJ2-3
ASSIAHKEGTQY
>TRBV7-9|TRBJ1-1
ASSLRGQVGTEAF
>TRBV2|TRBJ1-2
ASSYRGANYGYT
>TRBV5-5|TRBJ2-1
ASSLGAEQF
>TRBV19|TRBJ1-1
ASSIRTGGNTEAF
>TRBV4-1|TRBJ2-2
ASSAPSGGNTGELF
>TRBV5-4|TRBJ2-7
ASSLQASLTHEQY
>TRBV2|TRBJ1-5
ASSLGRGFQAQH
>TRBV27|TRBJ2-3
ATRGAGPSGTQY
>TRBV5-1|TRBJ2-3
ASSLLPGTDTQY
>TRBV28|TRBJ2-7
ASRASFRYEQY
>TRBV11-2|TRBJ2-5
ASSQRLAVSRETQY
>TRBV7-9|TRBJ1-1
ASTGGLNTEAF
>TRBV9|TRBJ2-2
ASSVGGRSGELF
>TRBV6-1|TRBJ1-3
ASNALWDSGNTIY
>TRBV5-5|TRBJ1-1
ASSLAVNTEAF
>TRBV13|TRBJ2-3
ASSSPQLAGGYTDTQY
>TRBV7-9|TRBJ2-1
ASSLATSINEQF
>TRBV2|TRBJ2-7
ASSSTTSGTHEQY
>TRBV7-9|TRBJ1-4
ASSLREEKLF
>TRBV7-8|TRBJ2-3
ASSRDRGPSDTQY
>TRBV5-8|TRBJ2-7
ASSPRDRLSYEQY
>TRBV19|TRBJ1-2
ASSSTGRYGYT
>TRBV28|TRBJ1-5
ASGRVQPQH
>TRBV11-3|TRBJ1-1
ASSLTGGTEAF